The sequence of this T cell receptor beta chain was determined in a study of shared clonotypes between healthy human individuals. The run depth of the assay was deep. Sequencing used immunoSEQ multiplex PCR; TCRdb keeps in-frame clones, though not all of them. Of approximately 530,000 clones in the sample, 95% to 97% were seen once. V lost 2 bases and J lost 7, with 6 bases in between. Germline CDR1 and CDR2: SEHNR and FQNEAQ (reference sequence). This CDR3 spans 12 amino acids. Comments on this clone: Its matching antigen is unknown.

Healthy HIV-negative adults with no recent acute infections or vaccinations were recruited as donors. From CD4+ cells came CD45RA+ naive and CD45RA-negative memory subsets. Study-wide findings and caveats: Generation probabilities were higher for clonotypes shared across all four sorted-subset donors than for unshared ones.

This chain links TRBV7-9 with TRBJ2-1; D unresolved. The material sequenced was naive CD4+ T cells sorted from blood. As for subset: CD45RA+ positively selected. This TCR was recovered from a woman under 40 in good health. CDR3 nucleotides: TGTGCCAGCAGCTTAATCGGGAATGAGCAGTTCTTC. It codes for CASSLIGNEQFF. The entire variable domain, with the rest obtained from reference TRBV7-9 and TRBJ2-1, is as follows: DTGVSQNPRHKITKRGQNVTFRCDPISEHNRLYWYRQTLGQGPEFLTYFQNEAQLEKSRLLSDRFSAERPKGSFSTLEIQRTEQGDSAMYLCASSLIGNEQFFGPGTRLTVL.